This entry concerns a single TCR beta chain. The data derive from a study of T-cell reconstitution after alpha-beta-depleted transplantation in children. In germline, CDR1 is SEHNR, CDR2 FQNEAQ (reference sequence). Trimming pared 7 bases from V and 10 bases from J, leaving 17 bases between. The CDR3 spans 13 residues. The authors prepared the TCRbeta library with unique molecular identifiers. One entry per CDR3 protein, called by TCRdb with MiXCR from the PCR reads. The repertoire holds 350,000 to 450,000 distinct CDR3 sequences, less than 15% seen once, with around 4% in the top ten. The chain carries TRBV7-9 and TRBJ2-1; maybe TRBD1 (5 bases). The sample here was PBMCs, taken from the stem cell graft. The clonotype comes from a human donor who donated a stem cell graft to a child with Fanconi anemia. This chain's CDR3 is CASNHNTDSEQFF. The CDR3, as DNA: TGTGCCAGCAACCACAACACAGACAGCGAGCAGTTCTTC.